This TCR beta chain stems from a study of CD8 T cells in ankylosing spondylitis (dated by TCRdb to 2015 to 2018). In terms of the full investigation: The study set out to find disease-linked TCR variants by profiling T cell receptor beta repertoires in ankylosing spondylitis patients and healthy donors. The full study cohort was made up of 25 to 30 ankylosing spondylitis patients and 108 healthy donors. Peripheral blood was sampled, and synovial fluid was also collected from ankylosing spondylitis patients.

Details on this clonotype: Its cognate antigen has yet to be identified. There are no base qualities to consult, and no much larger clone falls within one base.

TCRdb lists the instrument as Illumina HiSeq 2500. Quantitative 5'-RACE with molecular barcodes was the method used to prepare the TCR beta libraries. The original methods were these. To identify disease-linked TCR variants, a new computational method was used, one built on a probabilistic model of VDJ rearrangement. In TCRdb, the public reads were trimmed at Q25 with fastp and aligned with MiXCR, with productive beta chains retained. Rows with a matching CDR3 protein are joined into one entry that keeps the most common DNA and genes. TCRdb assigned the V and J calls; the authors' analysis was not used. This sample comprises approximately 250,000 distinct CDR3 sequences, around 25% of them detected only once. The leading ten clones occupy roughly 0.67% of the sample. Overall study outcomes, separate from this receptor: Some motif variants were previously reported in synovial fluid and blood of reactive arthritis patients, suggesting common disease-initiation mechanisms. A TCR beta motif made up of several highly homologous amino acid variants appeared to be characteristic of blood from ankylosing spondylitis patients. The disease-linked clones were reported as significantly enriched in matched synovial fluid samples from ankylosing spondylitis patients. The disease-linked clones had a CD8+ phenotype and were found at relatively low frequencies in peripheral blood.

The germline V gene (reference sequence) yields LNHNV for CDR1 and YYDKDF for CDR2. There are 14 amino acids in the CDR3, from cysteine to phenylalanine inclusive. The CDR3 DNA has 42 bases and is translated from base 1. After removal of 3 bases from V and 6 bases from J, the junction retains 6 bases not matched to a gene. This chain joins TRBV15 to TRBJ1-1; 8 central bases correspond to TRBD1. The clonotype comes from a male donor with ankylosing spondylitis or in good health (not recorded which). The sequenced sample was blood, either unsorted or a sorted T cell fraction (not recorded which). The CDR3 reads CATSSFGTGPEAFF. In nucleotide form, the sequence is TGTGCCACCAGCAGCTTCGGGACAGGACCTGAAGCTTTCTTT. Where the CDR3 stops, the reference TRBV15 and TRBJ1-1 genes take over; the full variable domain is DAMVIQNPRYQVTQFGKPVTLSCSQTLNHNVMYWYQQKSSQAPKLLFHYYDKDFNNEADTPDNFQSRRPNTSFCFLDIRSPGLGDTAMYLCATSSFGTGPEAFFGQGTRLTVV.